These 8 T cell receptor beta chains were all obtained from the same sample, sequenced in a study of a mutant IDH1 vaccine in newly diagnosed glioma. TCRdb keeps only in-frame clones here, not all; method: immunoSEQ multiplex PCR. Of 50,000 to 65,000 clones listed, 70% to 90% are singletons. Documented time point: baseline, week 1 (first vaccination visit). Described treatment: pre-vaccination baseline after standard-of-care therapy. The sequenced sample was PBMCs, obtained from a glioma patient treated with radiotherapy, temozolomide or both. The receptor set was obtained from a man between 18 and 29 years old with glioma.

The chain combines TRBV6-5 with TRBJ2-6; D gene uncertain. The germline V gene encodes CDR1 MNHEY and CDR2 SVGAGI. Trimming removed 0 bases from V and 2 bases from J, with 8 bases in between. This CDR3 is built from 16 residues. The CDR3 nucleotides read TGTGCCAGCAGTTACTCTAAAGCCGCTGGGGCCAACGTCCTGACTTTC. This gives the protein CASSYSKAAGANVLTF.

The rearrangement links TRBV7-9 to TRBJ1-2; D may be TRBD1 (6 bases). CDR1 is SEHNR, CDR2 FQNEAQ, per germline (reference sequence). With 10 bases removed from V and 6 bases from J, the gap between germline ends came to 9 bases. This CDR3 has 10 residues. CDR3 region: CATPGDGYTF. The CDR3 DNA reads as TGTGCCACCCCAGGGGATGGCTACACCTTC.

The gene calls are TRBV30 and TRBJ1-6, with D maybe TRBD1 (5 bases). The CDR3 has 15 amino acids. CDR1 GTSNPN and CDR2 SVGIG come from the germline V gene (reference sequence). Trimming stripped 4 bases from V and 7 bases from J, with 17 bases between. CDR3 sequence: CAWKRDPLANSPLHF. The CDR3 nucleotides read TGTGCCTGGAAACGGGACCCTTTAGCAAATTCACCCCTCCACTTT.

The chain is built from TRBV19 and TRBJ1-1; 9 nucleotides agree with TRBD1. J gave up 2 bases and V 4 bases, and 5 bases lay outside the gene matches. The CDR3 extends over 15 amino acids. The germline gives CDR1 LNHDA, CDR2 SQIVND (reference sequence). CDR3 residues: CASSTTGQGNTEAFF. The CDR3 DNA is TGTGCCAGTAGTACAACGGGACAGGGAAACACTGAAGCTTTCTTT.

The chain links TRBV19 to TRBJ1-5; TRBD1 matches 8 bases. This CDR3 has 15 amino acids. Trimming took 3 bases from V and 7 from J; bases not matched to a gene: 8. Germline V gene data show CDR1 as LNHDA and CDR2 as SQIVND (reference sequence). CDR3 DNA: TGTGCCAGTAGTATCGGGGCAGGGGGCGGACAGCCCCAGCATTTT. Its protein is CASSIGAGGGQPQHF.

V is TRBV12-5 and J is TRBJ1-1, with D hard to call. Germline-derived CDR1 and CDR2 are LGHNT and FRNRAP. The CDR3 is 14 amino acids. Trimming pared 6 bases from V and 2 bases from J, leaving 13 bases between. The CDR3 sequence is CASGFSLENTEAFF. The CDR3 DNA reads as TGTGCTAGTGGCTTCTCCCTTGAAAACACTGAAGCTTTCTTT.

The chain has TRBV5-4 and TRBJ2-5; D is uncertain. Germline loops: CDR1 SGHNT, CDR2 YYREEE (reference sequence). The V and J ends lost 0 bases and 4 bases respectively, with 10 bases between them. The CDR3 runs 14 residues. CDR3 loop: CASSLDYPPETQYF. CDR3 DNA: TGTGCCAGCAGCTTGGACTACCCCCCAGAGACCCAGTACTTC.

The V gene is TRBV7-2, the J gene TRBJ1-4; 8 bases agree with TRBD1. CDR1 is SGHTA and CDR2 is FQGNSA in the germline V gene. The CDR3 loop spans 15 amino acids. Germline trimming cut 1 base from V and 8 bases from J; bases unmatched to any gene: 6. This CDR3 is CASSLDAGGGEKLFF. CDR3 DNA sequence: TGTGCCAGCAGCTTAGATGCAGGGGGCGGGGAAAAACTGTTTTTT.